A selection of T cell receptor beta chains follows, all from one sample in a study of T cells and Merkel cell carcinoma outcomes. Repertoires were generated with immunoSEQ multiplex PCR, while TCRdb's copy carries only in-frame clones and drops some. The table has 15,000 to 25,000 clones, roughly 87% seen once. Sequencing input: tumor tissue from Merkel cell carcinoma. The receptors derive from a human donor with Merkel cell carcinoma. Both conserved end residues are part of each CDR3. Fields, in order: clone size, J gene, V gene, D gene, CDR3 DNA, CDR3 protein. The D gene is left open where the match is weak. A row's size may be missing; if present it is once, few, many or a size class.

>.|TRBJ1-5|TRBV6-1|TRBD1
TGTGCCAGCAGTGCAGGGGGCGGCAATCAGCCCCAGCATTTT
CASSAGGGNQPQHF
>.|TRBJ2-1|TRBV14|.
TGTGCCAGCAGCCCCGGTCCCACGGGGCAGTTCTTC
CASSPGPTGQFF
>.|TRBJ1-1|TRBV18|.
TGTGCCAGTCTCGGGAGCAGGGCTGAAGCTTTCTTT
CASLGSRAEAFF
>.|TRBJ2-3|TRBV19|.
TGTGCCAGTAGTATGACAGGGAGGGGAGATACGCAGTATTTT
CASSMTGRGDTQYF
>.|TRBJ1-2|TRBV19|.
TGTGCCAGTAGAGCTGTCCAGCATGGCTACACCTTC
CASRAVQHGYTF
>.|TRBJ1-1|TRBV11-2|.
TGTGCCAGCACCATGGGGGGGAGCGAAGCTTTTTTT
CASTMGGSEAFF
>.|TRBJ2-7|TRBV7-9|TRBD1
TGTGCCAGCAGCCGTCCGGGACAGGGTTACGAGCAGTACTTC
CASSRPGQGYEQYF
>.|TRBJ2-7|TRBV9|TRBD1
TGTGCCAGCAGCGTGGGGCTCAGGGGGCAGGACGAGCAGTACTTC
CASSVGLRGQDEQYF
>.|TRBJ1-1|TRBV13|.
TGTGCCAGCAGCTTATGGGGACAAACGTCTCTGGACACTGAAGCTTTCTTT
CASSLWGQTSLDTEAFF
>.|TRBJ2-3|TRBV5-1|.
TGCGCCAGCAGCTGGGGGGTCACAGATACGCAGTATTTT
CASSWGVTDTQYF
>.|TRBJ2-2|TRBV28|.
TGTGCCAGCAACGGGGATGCGAACACCGGGGAGCTGTTTTTT
CASNGDANTGELFF
>.|TRBJ1-2|TRBV5-6|.
TGTGCCAGCAGCGGCCTCCAGGGGAGCTATGGCTACACCTTC
CASSGLQGSYGYTF
>.|TRBJ1-1|TRBV2|.
TGTGCCAGCAGTGGGAGGGGGGCCACTGAAGCTTTCTTT
CASSGRGATEAFF
>.|TRBJ2-2|TRBV18|.
TGTGCCAGCTCACCACCAGGGGAGCTGTTTTTT
CASSPPGELFF
>few|TRBJ1-5|TRBV18|.
TGTGCCAGCTCACCAGGGGCGAAGCAGCCCCAGCATTTT
CASSPGAKQPQHF
>.|TRBJ2-5|TRBV15|.
TGTGCCACCAGCCGCGACAGAGAAGAGACCCAGTACTTC
CATSRDREETQYF
>.|TRBJ2-7|TRBV7-9|TRBD2
TGTGCCAGCAGCTTAGTGGGGCGGGAGAGCTACGAGCAGTACTTC
CASSLVGRESYEQYF
>.|TRBJ1-2|TRBV2|.
TGTGCCAGCAGTTATTCGGCGGAGCTTGAAACGAGGGGCTACACCTTC
CASSYSAELETRGYTF